These T cell receptor beta chains were read from a single sample in a study of Ad26.COV2.S vaccination and SARS-CoV-2 variants. TCRdb's table, derived via immunoSEQ multiplex PCR, lists solely in-frame clones and lacks some. The table records 300,000 to 350,000 clones, approximately 80% of them present only once. This sample comprised peripheral blood, obtained in a trial of Ad26.COV2.S vaccine versus placebo. These receptors came from a person aged 18-60 years who received the Ad26.COV2.S COVID-19 vaccine or a placebo. CDR3s include the opening cysteine and the closing phenylalanine or tryptophan. D genes are given only for firm matches. Clone size appears in some rows only: once, few, many, or a class for an expanded clone.

cdr3_nt cdr3_aa cdr3_length v_call d_call clone_size j_call
TGCGCCAGCAGCTTGGCTAGCGGGGGGGGCACAGATACGCAGTATTTT CASSLASGGGTDTQYF 16 TRBV5-1 TRBD2 once TRBJ2-3
TGTGCCACCTCTGCCGGGACAGTGGGGGGCTACACCTTC CATSAGTVGGYTF 13 TRBV24-1 TRBD1 few TRBJ1-2
TGTGCCAGCAGCCAAGCCTTCCGATTAGGGGGCGCGAACACCGGGGAGCTGTTTTTT CASSQAFRLGGANTGELFF 19 TRBV4-2 TRBD1 NA TRBJ2-2
TGTGCCAGCAGCTTCGGGACAGGGGGACCCGGCCGAGGCTACACCTTC CASSFGTGGPGRGYTF 16 TRBV7-2 TRBD1 NA TRBJ1-2
TGTGCCACTGGGACAGGGGGGCAGCCCCAGCATTTT CATGTGGQPQHF 12 TRBV19 TRBD1 NA TRBJ1-5
TGTGCCAGCAGCACTTCAGGGACAGACCAAGAGACCCAGTACTTC CASSTSGTDQETQYF 15 TRBV5-6 TRBD1 NA TRBJ2-5
TGTGCCAGCAGTTTTTCTTCGGGCTACACCTTC CASSFSSGYTF 11 TRBV28 NA NA TRBJ1-2
TGTGCCAGCAGTTATCTCGGGCAGGCCAGCAGCTATGGCTACACCTTC CASSYLGQASSYGYTF 16 TRBV6-2/TRBV6-3 NA NA TRBJ1-2
TGTGCCAGCAGCCCCGCGGGACTAGCTTACGAGCAGTACTTC CASSPAGLAYEQYF 14 TRBV7-2 TRBD2 NA TRBJ2-7
TGTGCCAGCAGCGTAAAGACAGGGGGGCATGAGACCCAGTACTTC CASSVKTGGHETQYF 15 TRBV9 TRBD1 NA TRBJ2-5
TGTGCCAGCAGTACCAGGGACCCCGGGGAGCTGTTTTTT CASSTRDPGELFF 13 TRBV2 NA NA TRBJ2-2
TGTGCCAGCAGCTTGAATGGGATTAACTATGGCTACACCTTC CASSLNGINYGYTF 14 TRBV5-6 NA NA TRBJ1-2
TGTGCCAGCAGACCAGCGGGGAGCACAGATACGCAGTATTTT CASRPAGSTDTQYF 14 TRBV6-6 TRBD2 NA TRBJ2-3
TGTGCCAGCAGTGAGCAGGGGGTCATGTACGAGCAGTACTTC CASSEQGVMYEQYF 14 TRBV2 TRBD1 NA TRBJ2-7
TGTGCCAGCAGTGAAGCGCTATATGGGACAGTCTATCAGCCCCAGCATTTT CASSEALYGTVYQPQHF 17 TRBV6-1 TRBD1 NA TRBJ1-5
TGTGCCAGCAGCTTATTTTCCAACACCGGGGAGCTGTTTTTT CASSLFSNTGELFF 14 TRBV7-3 NA NA TRBJ2-2